This passage covers 5 T cell receptor beta chains from one sample sequenced in a study of blood T cells in healthy people across ages. A second roughly 6 to 11 cycle PCR used barcoded and J-beta primers. TCRdb redid the calling of the 5' RACE reads with MiXCR, one entry per CDR3 protein. Of about 1.5 million distinct CDR3 sequences in the sample, 42% were seen once. Sequenced input: blood. All receptors derive from a woman between 18 and 29 years old in good health.

The genes are TRBV6-1 and TRBJ2-1, with D possibly TRBD2 on 5 matching bases. Germline values: CDR1 MNHNS, CDR2 SASEGT. CDR3 size: 15 residues. Trimming took off 3 bases at V and 13 bases at J, with 22 bases between the two ends. The CDR3 DNA reads as TGTGCCAGCAGTGATCTGGGCTTCAACGGGGAGACCCAGTTCTTC. This sequence encodes CASSDLGFNGETQFF.

The chain couples TRBV4-1 to TRBJ1-1; tentative D call: TRBD1 (6 bases). This CDR3 spans 15 amino acids. Germline-derived CDR1 and CDR2 are MGHRA and YSYEKL. The V gene lost 1 base and the J gene lost 4 bases, with 13 bases spanning the gap. The CDR3 nucleotides are TGCGCCAGCAGCCAAGTTTTGGGGGGGCTCACTGAAGCTTTCTTT. It is translated as CASSQVLGGLTEAFF.

This chain joins TRBV28 and TRBJ2-1, with D possibly matching TRBD1 (5 bases). Germline lookup yields CDR1 MDHEN and CDR2 SYDVKM. This CDR3 is 13 amino acids long. Trimming shortened V by 6 bases and J by 10 bases, and 16 bases separated the two germline ends. In DNA form, the CDR3 reads TGTGCCAGCAGCCTCAACCCTCGACAGGAGCAGTTCTTC. Amino acid sequence: CASSLNPRQEQFF.

This clonotype was seen a handful of times. This sequence joins TRBV6-5 and TRBJ2-1, with a weak D call TRBD1 (6 bases). The CDR3 sequence is 16 residues long. Trimming cost V 7 bases and J 4 bases, with 20 bases left between them. Germline lookup yields CDR1 MNHEY and CDR2 SVGAGI. The CDR3 nucleotides read TGTGCCAGCATATCGTCAGTAGGACAGCATTACAATGAGCAGTTCTTC. Its protein is CASISSVGQHYNEQFF.

Here the CDR3 reads CASSESLRTEAFF. In DNA, the CDR3 is TGTGCCAGCAGTGAATCCTTAAGGACTGAAGCTTTCTTT. The chain joins TRBV6-1 to TRBJ1-1; D unclear. This CDR3 has 13 amino acids. Germline V gene sequence: CDR1 MNHNS, CDR2 SASEGT. The V end lost 2 bases, the J end lost 5 bases, and 9 bases lay between the germline ends.